Given below is one T cell receptor (beta chain) in context. Its antigen is undetermined. TCRdb used MiXCR to reprocess the PCR reads, holding one entry per CDR3 protein. The table has just under 30,000 distinct CDR3 sequences, almost 50% seen once. The sample originates from a study of vaccination and CD4 T cells after COVID-19. On the study more broadly: Six males and four females, two of them Hispanic, were enrolled as convalescents. At a median 72 days (range 14 to 241) after dose two, post-vaccine samples were obtained.

Trimming removed 6 bases from V and 2 bases from J; junction bases left unmatched: 5. The CDR3 extends over 16 amino acids. Germline CDR1 reads MDHEN; CDR2 reads SYDVKM. Specified time point: late sampling 161 to 241 days after vaccination in a few convalescent patients. Whole-study results and caveats: Going from 21 to 38, median SARS-CoV-2-reactive clonotypes did not rise significantly.

Specimen: CD4+ T cells from blood, collected about 7 months after SARS-CoV-2 vaccination. The clonotype was recovered from a human donor who had recovered from COVID-19. The rearrangement uses TRBV28 and TRBJ2-3; 13 nucleotides line up with TRBD2. The CDR3, as DNA: TGTGCCAGCAGGACTAGCGGGAGGACGAACACAGATACGCAGTATTTT. It encodes CASRTSGRTNTDTQYF.